This T cell receptor beta chain was sequenced for a study of shared clonotypes between healthy human individuals. Tens of thousands of T cell genomes (roughly 0.2 ug DNA) went into each sorted-subset replicate. The authors' processing: For the immunoSEQ data, sequences were junction-only without quality scores, so filtering differed. The table came from immunoSEQ multiplex PCR; TCRdb's copy has only in-frame clones and leaves some out. The DNA gave D and trimming, while V, J and clone size come from that table. Among 300,000 to 400,000 clones listed, around two thirds were seen once. The CDR3 length is 13 residues. The germline CDR1 and CDR2 sequences are SQVTM and ANQGSEA. With 6 bases removed from V and 0 bases from J, the gap between germline ends came to 11 bases. The study's findings and limits: Memory subsets generally showed lower estimated richness than naive subsets.

Worth noting for this clone: Its antigen is not known.

The investigators split CD4+ cells into a CD45RA+ naive subset and a CD45RA-negative memory subset. The sample was memory CD4+ T cells sorted from blood. Subset given: CD45RA-negative fraction. The clonotype comes from a young man in good health. This chain links TRBV29-1 with TRBJ1-1, with D unclear. The CDR3 DNA reads TGCAGCGTCCTTTCCCGGGTGAACACTGAAGCTTTCTTT. Amino acids: CSVLSRVNTEAFF.